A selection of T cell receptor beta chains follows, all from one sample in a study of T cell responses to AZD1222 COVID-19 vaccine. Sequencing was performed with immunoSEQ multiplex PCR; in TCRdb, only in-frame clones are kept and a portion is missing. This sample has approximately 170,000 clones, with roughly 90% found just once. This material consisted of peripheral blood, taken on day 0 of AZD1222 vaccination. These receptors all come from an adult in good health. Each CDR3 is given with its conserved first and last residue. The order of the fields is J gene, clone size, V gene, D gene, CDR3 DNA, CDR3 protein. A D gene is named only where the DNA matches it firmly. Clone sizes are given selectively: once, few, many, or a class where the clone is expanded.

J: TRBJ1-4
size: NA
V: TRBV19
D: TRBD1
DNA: TGTGCCAGTAGACAAGGTCGGACAGGGGGTTCTAATGAAAAACTGTTTTTT
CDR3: CASRQGRTGGSNEKLFF

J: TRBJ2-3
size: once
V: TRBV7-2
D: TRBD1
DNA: TGTGCCAGCAGTTCCAGGGGGCCCTCAGGAGATACGCAGTATTTT
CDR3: CASSSRGPSGDTQYF

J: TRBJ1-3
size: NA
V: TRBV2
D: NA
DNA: TGTGCCAGCAGCAATACCGGACAGCGAAACACCATATATTTT
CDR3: CASSNTGQRNTIYF

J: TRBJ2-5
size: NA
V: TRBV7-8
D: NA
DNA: TGTGCCAGCAGGTACCCTAGCGCCAGGGGGCAAGAGACCCAGTACTTC
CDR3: CASRYPSARGQETQYF

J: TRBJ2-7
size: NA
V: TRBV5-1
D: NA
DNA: TGCGCCAGCAGTTGGGTTGGGGAGTCCTACGAGCAGTACTTC
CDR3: CASSWVGESYEQYF

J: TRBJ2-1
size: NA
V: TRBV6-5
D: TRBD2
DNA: TGTGCCAGCAGTACCGGGACTAGCGGGAGAAATGAGCAGTTCTTC
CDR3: CASSTGTSGRNEQFF

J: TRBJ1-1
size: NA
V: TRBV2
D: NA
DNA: TGTGCCAGCAGTGAAGGGGAGAACACTGAAGCTTTCTTT
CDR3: CASSEGENTEAFF

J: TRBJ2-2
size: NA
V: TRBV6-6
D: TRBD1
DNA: TGTGCCAGCAGCCGAAACCCGGGACAGGGGATCGCCGGGGAGCTGTTTTTT
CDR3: CASSRNPGQGIAGELFF

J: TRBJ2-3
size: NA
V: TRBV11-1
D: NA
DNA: TGTGCCAGCAGCCACACAGATACGCAGTATTTT
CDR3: CASSHTDTQYF

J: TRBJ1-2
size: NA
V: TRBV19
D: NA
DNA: TGTGCCAGTAGTATAAAGGGATCCGGCTATGGCTACACCTTC
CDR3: CASSIKGSGYGYTF

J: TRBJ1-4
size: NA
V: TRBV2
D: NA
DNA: TGTGCCAGCATCGAAGGTAGAGCTGAAAAACTGTTTTTT
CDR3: CASIEGRAEKLFF

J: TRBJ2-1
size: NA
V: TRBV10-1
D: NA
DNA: TGCGCCAGCAGTGGGGACACCGGGGTTGGCCATGAGCAGTTCTTC
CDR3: CASSGDTGVGHEQFF

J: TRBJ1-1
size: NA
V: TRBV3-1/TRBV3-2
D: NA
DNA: TGTGCCAGCAGCCATTCCGGGAACACTGAAGCTTTCTTT
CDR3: CASSHSGNTEAFF

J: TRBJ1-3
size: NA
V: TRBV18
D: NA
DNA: TGTGCCAGCTCACCATTGGACAAAGGAAACACCATATATTTT
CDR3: CASSPLDKGNTIYF

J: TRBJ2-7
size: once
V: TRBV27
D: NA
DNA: TGTGCCAGCAGTTTATGGCAGGGGAGCGAGCAGTACTTC
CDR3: CASSLWQGSEQYF

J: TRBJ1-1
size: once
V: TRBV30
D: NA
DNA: TGTGCCTGGAGCAGGAACACTGAAGCTTTCTTT
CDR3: CAWSRNTEAFF

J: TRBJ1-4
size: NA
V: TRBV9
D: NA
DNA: TGTGCCAGCAGCGTAGGGGCAGGGAAGGCTGAAAAACTGTTTTTT
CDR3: CASSVGAGKAEKLFF

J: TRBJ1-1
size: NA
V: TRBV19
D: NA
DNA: TGTGCCAGTAGTATTGCTCCGAACACTGAAGCTTTCTTT
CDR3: CASSIAPNTEAFF

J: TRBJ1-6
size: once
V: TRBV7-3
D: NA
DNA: TGTGCCAGCAGCCTCGGAAGTAATTCACCCCTCCACTTT
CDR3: CASSLGSNSPLHF

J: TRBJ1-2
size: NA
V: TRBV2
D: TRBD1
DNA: TGTGCCAGCAGACCTAGACAGGGGGCATTCTATGGCTACACCTTC
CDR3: CASRPRQGAFYGYTF